Sequencing of this T cell receptor (beta chain) was carried out in a study of CXCR3-negative and CXCR3-positive naive CD8 T cells. General study findings and limits: CXCR3-positive naive cells carried more hydrophobic TRB CDR3s than CXCR3-negative naive cells did.

TRB cDNA was prepared as libraries by UMI-labeled 5' RACE. TCRdb reprocessed the 5' RACE reads; each CDR3 protein has one entry and no DNA is given. This table lists approximately 140,000 distinct CDR3 sequences. As regards this clonotype: Its antigen is undetermined.

The germline CDR1 and CDR2 sequences are MNHEY and SVGAGI. The CDR3 totals 16 residues. The receptor comes from a human donor in good health. Some clones in this sample may be carry-over from other donors' samples. The chain has TRBV6-5 and TRBJ2-2; TCRdb lists TRBD1, though no DNA is available to test this call. Sequencing was done on a sample of naive CXCR3+ CD8+ T cells from blood. As for subset: CD45RO-CCR7+CD27+CD95- naive CD8+ T cells expressing CXCR3 (TNR3+). CDR3 in amino acids: CASSSDRGLYTGELFF.